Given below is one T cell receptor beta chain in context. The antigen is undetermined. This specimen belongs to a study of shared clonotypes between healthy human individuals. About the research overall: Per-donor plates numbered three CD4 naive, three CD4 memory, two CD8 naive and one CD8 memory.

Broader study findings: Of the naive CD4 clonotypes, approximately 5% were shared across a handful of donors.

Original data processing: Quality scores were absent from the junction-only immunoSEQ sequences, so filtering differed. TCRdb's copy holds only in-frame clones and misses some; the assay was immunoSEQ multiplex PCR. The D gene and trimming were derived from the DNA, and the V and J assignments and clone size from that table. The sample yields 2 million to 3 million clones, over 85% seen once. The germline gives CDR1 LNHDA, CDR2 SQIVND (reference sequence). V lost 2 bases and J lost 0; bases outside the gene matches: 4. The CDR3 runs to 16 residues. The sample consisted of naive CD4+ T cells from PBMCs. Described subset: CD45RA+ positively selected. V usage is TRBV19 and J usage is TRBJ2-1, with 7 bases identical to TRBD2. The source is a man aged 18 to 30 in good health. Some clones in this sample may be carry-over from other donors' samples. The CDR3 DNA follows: TGTGCCAGTAGTATACTCCGCGGGAGCTCCTACAATGAGCAGTTCTTC. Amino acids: CASSILRGSSYNEQFF.